In its sample, the clone carrying this T cell receptor (beta chain) was seen a few times. All donors qualified as healthy HIV-negative adults and had experienced no recent acute infections or vaccinations. Each sample came from a Caucasian adult donor living in Nashville, Tennessee. The CDR3 contains 14 residues. The germline V gene encodes CDR1 SGHTA and CDR2 FQGNSA. Losses at the gene ends were 5 bases for V and 5 bases for J; bases not matched to a gene: 7. The method was immunoSEQ multiplex PCR; TCRdb's version includes in-frame clones alone and lacks a portion of them. The sample holds around 430,000 clones, roughly 83% seen once. This sample was included in a study of shared clonotypes between healthy human individuals.

The sequence was collected from a woman in her thirties or forties in good health. Some clones in this sample may be carry-over from other donors' samples. The genes are TRBV7-2 and TRBJ2-7; TRBD1 matches 9 bases. Sequenced input: PBMCs. CDR3 sequence reads: CASSLRTGDDEQYF. As DNA, the CDR3 is TGTGCCAGCAGCCTCCGGACAGGGGATGACGAGCAGTACTTC.